Shown below are 18 T cell receptor beta chains from a single sample sequenced in a study of vaccination and CD4 T cells after COVID-19. Treatment in this sample: approximately nine-day PBMC culture with coronavirus spike peptide pools or control peptides (ViraFEST assay). No antigen has been identified for these receptors. Sequencing of DNA taken from cultured CD4+ T cells relied on the Oncomine TCR Beta short-read assay. One entry per CDR3 protein, called by TCRdb with MiXCR from the PCR reads. The sample gives more than 10,000 distinct CDR3 sequences, around 40% of which show up once; roughly 8% is in the top ten. Source: CD4+ T cells from blood, cultured in vitro, taken after SARS-CoV-2 vaccination. These receptors all come from a human donor who had recovered from COVID-19.

This clonotype has just a few counts. This chain uses TRBV5-4 with TRBJ2-5; the match to TRBD2 covers 8 bases. The CDR3 consists of 13 residues. V shed 0 bases, J shed 5 bases, and the junction held 0 bases outside the gene matches. Germline values: CDR1 SGHNT, CDR2 YYREEE (reference sequence). The CDR3 reads CASSLGLAETQYF. CDR3 coding DNA: TGTGCCAGCAGCTTGGGACTAGCGGAGACCCAGTACTTC.

By frequency in the sample, this clonotype is medium-sized (0.01 to 0.1%). J is TRBJ2-4 and V is TRBV7-2; no firm D call. The V gene's germline CDR1 is SGHTA and CDR2 FQGNSA. CDR3 length: 16 residues. The V gene lost 4 bases and the J gene lost 0 bases, with 13 bases spanning the gap. The CDR3 region has the DNA TGTGCCAGCAGCTCCGAACTAACCCTAGCCAAAAACATTCAGTACTTC. Residues: CASSSELTLAKNIQYF. Complete variable domain (other parts from reference TRBV7-2 and TRBJ2-4): GAGVSQSPSNKVTEKGKDVELRCDPISGHTALYWYRQSLGQGLEFLIYFQGNSAPDKSGLPSDRFSAERTGGSVSTLTIQRTQQEDSAVYLCASSSELTLAKNIQYFGAGTRLSVL.

This clonotype is large within its sample. The chain joins TRBV12-3 or TRBV12-4 to TRBJ1-1; D call uncertain. The germline V and J ends were trimmed by 6 bases and 11 bases, with 19 bases remaining between them. This CDR3 region has 13 residues. The CDR3 protein is CASSFLQGGRAFF. CDR3 coding DNA: TGTGCCAGCAGCTTCCTACAAGGAGGGAGGGCTTTCTTT.

This clonotype occurred a few times. The J gene is TRBJ2-3, the V gene TRBV2; no clear D gene. Germline CDR1 is SNHLY and CDR2 is FYNNEI. This CDR3 has 15 amino acids. Between the trimmed V and J ends, which lost 4 bases and 1 base, there was a span of 12 bases. CDR3 in amino acids: CASSATTSGTDTQYF. The CDR3 DNA is TGTGCCAGCAGTGCGACCACGTCCGGCACAGATACGCAGTATTTT.

This clonotype has a single count. This sequence joins TRBV28 and TRBJ2-3; the match to TRBD1 covers 8 bases. V lost 5 bases, J lost 3 bases, and 10 bases stayed unmatched. The length of the CDR3 is 16 residues. Germline CDR1 reads MDHEN; CDR2 reads SYDVKM. The CDR3 bases are TGTGCCAGCAGTCTAACTTCGGGACAGGTGACAGATACGCAGTATTTT. Amino acids: CASSLTSGQVTDTQYF. Full variable domain (rest looked up from reference TRBV28 and TRBJ2-3): DVKVTQSSRYLVKRTGEKVFLECVQDMDHENMFWYRQDPGLGLRLIYFSYDVKMKEKGDIPEGYSVSREKKERFSLILESASTNQTSMYLCASSLTSGQVTDTQYFGPGTRLTVL.

This clonotype came up a few times. The chain is built from TRBV27 and TRBJ1-5; no clear D. This CDR3 region has 15 residues. The germline V and J ends were trimmed by 5 bases and 3 bases, with 14 bases remaining between them. CDR1 MNHEY and CDR2 SMNVEV come from the germline V gene (reference sequence). The CDR3 is CASSPRDGPNQPQHF. Written as DNA, the CDR3 is TGTGCCAGCAGTCCGCGCGACGGCCCCAATCAGCCCCAGCATTTT.

This clonotype turned up a few times. The J gene is TRBJ2-7, the V gene TRBV12-3 or TRBV12-4; D is ambiguous. The V gene lost 2 bases and the J gene lost 3 bases, with 5 bases spanning the gap. This CDR3 is built from 12 residues. DNA of the CDR3: TGTGCCAGCAGTTTAAACGGCTACGAGCAGTACTTC. It specifies CASSLNGYEQYF.

The J gene is TRBJ1-2, the V gene TRBV19; D perhaps matches TRBD1 (5 bases). CDR1 LNHDA and CDR2 SQIVND come from the germline V gene (reference sequence). V was trimmed by 4 bases and J by 4 bases, leaving 13 bases between them. The CDR3 has 14 amino acids. The CDR3 nucleotides read TGTGCCAGTAGTACGCCAGGGAGGACCTATGGCTACACCTTC. Its protein product is CASSTPGRTYGYTF.

The gene calls are TRBV5-1 and TRBJ1-5; D possibly corresponds to TRBD1 (5 bases). Trimming shortened V by 4 bases and J by 1 base, and 12 bases separated the two germline ends. In germline, CDR1 is SGHRS, CDR2 YFSETQ. CDR3 size: 15 residues. The CDR3 sequence is CASSPAGTSNQPQHF. In DNA, the CDR3 is TGCGCCAGCAGCCCGGCAGGGACGAGCAATCAGCCCCAGCATTTT.

The chain carries TRBV4-2 and TRBJ2-5; possible D gene TRBD2, 5 bases. The CDR3 has 14 residues. V dropped 0 bases and J dropped 1 base, with 6 bases sitting between them. Germline V gene lookup returns CDR1 LGHNA and CDR2 YNFKEQ. CDR3 DNA sequence: TGTGCCAGCAGCCAAGAACGGGGCCAAGAGACCCAGTACTTC. Translation: CASSQERGQETQYF.

The chain has TRBV11-2 and TRBJ2-7, with 10 nucleotides matching TRBD1. Germline V lookup: CDR1 SGHAT, CDR2 FQNNGV. The CDR3 spans 14 residues. J was trimmed by 5 bases and V by 7 bases; bases with no gene match: 8. The CDR3 here is CASNQGDRGNEQYF. The CDR3 nucleotides read TGTGCCAGCAACCAGGGGGACAGGGGCAACGAGCAGTACTTC.

The V and J genes are TRBV27 and TRBJ2-7; D gene uncertain. From germline, CDR1 is MNHEY and CDR2 SMNVEV (reference sequence). The CDR3 extends over 16 amino acids. The V end lost 2 bases, the J end lost 7 bases, and 21 bases lay between the germline ends. In DNA form, the CDR3 reads TGTGCCAGCAGTTTAAGTTCGGGTTACTCGTTCGGGGAGCAGTACTTC. This sequence encodes CASSLSSGYSFGEQYF.

The chain has TRBV7-3 and TRBJ2-3; D might be TRBD2 (6 bases). The CDR3 has 18 residues. Germline CDR1 and CDR2: SGHTA and FQGTGA. Between the trimmed V and J ends, which lost 6 bases and 0 bases, there was a span of 22 bases. This CDR3 reads CASSPGLGITSSTDTQYF. DNA for the CDR3: TGTGCCAGCAGTCCGGGACTGGGGATTACCTCTAGCACAGATACGCAGTATTTT.

The rearrangement joins TRBV19 to TRBJ1-1, with 7 nucleotides matching TRBD1. The CDR3 has 12 residues. Trimming cost V 3 bases and J 12 bases; bases outside gene matches: 7. CDR1 is LNHDA, CDR2 SQIVND, per germline (reference sequence). In DNA, the CDR3 is TGTGCCAGTAGTATTGGGAACAGGGGTCCTTTCTTT. Its protein product is CASSIGNRGPFF.

The chain links TRBV5-1 to TRBJ2-3; D unclear. In germline, CDR1 is SGHRS, CDR2 YFSETQ. The CDR3 contains 14 residues. The germline V and J ends were trimmed by 5 bases and 3 bases, with 13 bases remaining between them. The CDR3 is CASSKGARTDTQYF. The CDR3 region has the DNA TGCGCCAGCAGTAAAGGCGCTAGGACAGATACGCAGTATTTT.

The V gene is TRBV30, the J gene TRBJ1-6; tentative D call: TRBD1 (6 bases). Germline assignment: CDR1 GTSNPN and CDR2 SVGIG (reference sequence). The CDR3 sequence is 14 residues long. V dropped 5 bases and J dropped 4 bases, with 12 bases sitting between them. CDR3 region: CAWLDRTYNSPLHF. In DNA, the CDR3 is TGTGCCTGGTTAGACAGGACTTATAATTCACCCCTCCACTTT. Full variable domain (remainder filled in from reference TRBV30 and TRBJ1-6): SQTIHQWPATLVQPVGSPLSLECTVEGTSNPNLYWYRQAAGRGLQLLFYSVGIGQISSEVPQNLSASRPQDRQFILSSKKLLLSDSGFYLCAWLDRTYNSPLHFGNGTRLTVT.

This chain connects TRBV18 to TRBJ1-2; 7 positions agree with TRBD1. Germline V gives CDR1 KGHSH, CDR2 LQKENI. J was trimmed by 4 bases and V by 5 bases; bases with no gene match: 7. The CDR3 loop spans 14 amino acids. In nucleotides, the CDR3 is TGTGCCAGCTCATCCGACCAGGGGGGCTATGGCTACACCTTC. This sequence encodes CASSSDQGGYGYTF. The complete variable domain, with remaining parts taken from reference TRBV18 and TRBJ1-2, reads NAGVMQNPRHLVRRRGQEARLRCSPMKGHSHVYWYRQLPEEGLKFMVYLQKENIIDESGMPKERFSAEFPKEGPSILRIQQVVRGDSAAYFCASSSDQGGYGYTFGSGTRLTVV.

V gene TRBV4-1 combines with J gene TRBJ2-2, with 7 bases fitting TRBD2. The CDR3 totals 18 residues. The junction had 9 bases not matched to a gene; V was cut back by 1 base and J by 1 base. CDR1 and CDR2 from the germline V gene are MGHRA and YSYEKL. The CDR3 DNA sequence: TGCGCCAGCAGCCAAGTCTTCCCGCGGGAGAGGAACACCGGGGAGCTGTTTTTT. It yields the protein CASSQVFPRERNTGELFF.